Below are 27 T cell receptor beta chains sequenced from a single sample in a study of cytomegalovirus exposure and HLA in healthy donors. PCR primers comprised 60 Vbeta and 13 Jbeta primers. Sequenced by immunoSEQ multiplex PCR; TCRdb stores in-frame clones only, minus some. The data show 55,000 to 80,000 clones, with about three quarters seen just once and 7.5% to 10% held by the top ten. The material sequenced was PBMCs. These receptor sequences come from a man in his forties in good health and CMV-seronegative.

J is TRBJ2-3 and V is TRBV7-9; D gene unclear. Germline V CDR1 and CDR2: SEHNR, FQNEAQ (reference sequence). Trimming removed 4 bases at V and 4 bases at J, with 15 bases between. This CDR3 spans 15 amino acids. The CDR3 loop reads CASSYLSTRADTQYF. The DNA for the CDR3 is TGTGCCAGCAGCTACCTGTCAACCCGCGCAGATACGCAGTATTTT.

This chain connects TRBV6-1 to TRBJ1-1; 9 nucleotides line up with TRBD1. Germline values: CDR1 MNHNS, CDR2 SASEGT. The CDR3 loop spans 14 amino acids. V gave up 4 bases and J gave up 4 bases; unmatched junction bases: 4. The CDR3 DNA sequence: TGTGCCAGCAGTGTCCGACAGGGGGGCACTGAAGCTTTCTTT. Translated, it gives CASSVRQGGTEAFF.

The V gene is TRBV11-2, the J gene TRBJ2-3; 14 nucleotides line up with TRBD2. Trimming removed 5 bases from V and 2 bases from J; junction bases left unmatched: 9. Germline V gene lookup returns CDR1 SGHAT and CDR2 FQNNGV. The CDR3 has 18 residues. The CDR3 coding sequence is TGTGCCAGCAGCCGGGGACTAGCGGGAGAACGAAACACAGATACGCAGTATTTT. Encoded protein: CASSRGLAGERNTDTQYF.

The chain employs TRBV4-1 and TRBJ2-7; TRBD2 agrees at 11 bases. This CDR3 has 16 amino acids. J was trimmed by 6 bases and V by 4 bases; bases with no gene match: 11. Germline V gene sequence: CDR1 MGHRA, CDR2 YSYEKL. This CDR3 is CASSPPGSGRATEQYF. The CDR3 DNA reads as TGCGCCAGCAGCCCACCGGGTAGCGGGAGGGCCACCGAGCAGTACTTC.

The chain uses TRBV4-1 and TRBJ1-1; D is uncertain. The V end was cut by 1 base, the J end by 1 base, with 13 bases between. Germline V gives CDR1 MGHRA, CDR2 YSYEKL. The CDR3 contains 16 residues. The CDR3 sequence is CASSQAPRLTNTEAFF. CDR3 bases: TGCGCCAGCAGCCAAGCTCCTAGACTTACGAACACTGAAGCTTTCTTT.

The rearrangement uses TRBV6-5 and TRBJ1-6; tentative D call: TRBD1 (6 bases). Germline CDR1 reads MNHEY; CDR2 reads SVGAGI. V dropped 5 bases and J dropped 9 bases, with 17 bases sitting between them. CDR3 length: 15 amino acids. The CDR3 region has the DNA TGTGCCAGCAGTCAACGGGAGGGGGGCGGTTCACCCCTCCACTTT. Its translation is CASSQREGGGSPLHF.

This clone was detected once. J is TRBJ2-1 and V is TRBV5-4, with a weak D call TRBD1 (5 bases). This CDR3 contains 11 residues. The germline CDR1 and CDR2 sequences are SGHNT and YYREEE (reference sequence). The V end lost 4 bases, the J end lost 10 bases, and 9 bases lay between the germline ends. Here the CDR3 reads CASSPGHEQFF. CDR3 in DNA: TGTGCCAGCAGCCCCGGACACGAGCAGTTCTTC.

The V gene is TRBV7-2, the J gene TRBJ1-1, with D tentatively TRBD1 (5 bases). The CDR3 length is 13 residues. V dropped 5 bases and J dropped 5 bases, with 12 bases sitting between them. Per the germline V gene, CDR1 is SGHTA and CDR2 is FQGNSA. CDR3 in DNA: TGTGCCAGCAGCCCCGGCCGGGGGACTGAAGCTTTCTTT. Translated: CASSPGRGTEAFF. The variable domain in full, completed from reference TRBV7-2 and TRBJ1-1, reads GAGVSQSPSNKVTEKGKDVELRCDPISGHTALYWYRQSLGQGLEFLIYFQGNSAPDKSGLPSDRFSAERTGGSVSTLTIQRTQQEDSAVYLCASSPGRGTEAFFGQGTRLTVV.

The sample holds one count of this clone. V usage is TRBV19 and J usage is TRBJ1-6; D is undetermined. The CDR3 contains 16 residues. Germline lookup yields CDR1 LNHDA and CDR2 SQIVND (reference sequence). V shed 7 bases and J shed 6 bases, with 19 bases lying between them. In DNA form, the CDR3 reads TGTGCCAGTAAGAGAGGCGGGGATTCGGTTAATTCACCCCTCCACTTT. It specifies CASKRGGDSVNSPLHF.

This clone has more than one count but fewer than ten. This rearrangement joins TRBV7-2 to TRBJ1-3, with D hard to call. V shed 5 bases and J shed 0 bases, with 14 bases lying between them. Looked up from germline, CDR1 is SGHTA and CDR2 is FQGNSA. The CDR3 consists of 16 residues. CDR3 sequence (DNA): TGTGCCAGCAGCCCCCAGGTGGGCCTCTCTGGAAACACCATATATTTT. It codes for CASSPQVGLSGNTIYF.

V is TRBV29-1 and J is TRBJ2-5; D is unclear. Germline loops: CDR1 SQVTM, CDR2 ANQGSEA. There are 13 residues in the CDR3. The V end was cut by 6 bases, the J end by 1 base, with 12 bases between. The DNA of the CDR3 is TGCAGCGTCGAACGTCCCAGCCAAGAGACCCAGTACTTC. This encodes CSVERPSQETQYF.

The genes are TRBV9 and TRBJ2-7; D perhaps matches TRBD2 (6 bases). The V gene's germline CDR1 is SGDLS and CDR2 YYNGEE. The CDR3 sequence is 15 residues long. Between the trimmed V and J ends, which lost 4 bases and 0 bases, there was a span of 14 bases. The CDR3 DNA reads as TGTGCCAGCAGCCCCCTAGCGATCAGCTCCTACGAGCAGTACTTC. As protein: CASSPLAISSYEQYF.

This clone came up once. The chain couples TRBV29-1 to TRBJ2-1; 9 nucleotides align to TRBD2. Germline CDR1 reads SQVTM; CDR2 reads ANQGSEA. This CDR3 contains 15 residues. V lost 5 bases, J lost 4 bases, and 9 bases stayed unmatched. Here the CDR3 DNA reads TGCAGCGTTCGGGGTAGCGGGGGCGAATACAATGAGCAGTTCTTC. It yields the protein CSVRGSGGEYNEQFF.

On this clone: One end of the junction fails to match germline, which may point to a read error. This sequence joins TRBV7-9 and TRBJ1-4; tentative D call: TRBD1 (6 bases). This CDR3 has 16 residues. Germline lookup yields CDR1 SEHNR and CDR2 FQNEAQ (reference sequence). The CDR3 protein is CSSSPGRDKPNEKLFF. DNA for the CDR3: TGTTCCAGCAGCCCCGGCCGGGACAAGCCTAATGAAAAACTGTTTTTT.

The chain recombines TRBV7-2 with TRBJ2-7, with 8 bases fitting TRBD1. Germline V CDR1 and CDR2: SGHTA, FQGNSA. Germline trimming cut 5 bases from V and 2 bases from J; bases unmatched to any gene: 5. The CDR3 runs to 14 residues. This CDR3 is CASSLDRGPYEQYF. Written as DNA, the CDR3 is TGTGCCAGCAGCCTCGACAGGGGCCCCTACGAGCAGTACTTC. The complete variable domain, with remaining parts taken from reference TRBV7-2 and TRBJ2-7, reads GAGVSQSPSNKVTEKGKDVELRCDPISGHTALYWYRQSLGQGLEFLIYFQGNSAPDKSGLPSDRFSAERTGGSVSTLTIQRTQQEDSAVYLCASSLDRGPYEQYFGPGTRLTVT.

This chain uses TRBV6-5 with TRBJ1-1; no firm D call. Germline CDR1 is MNHEY and CDR2 is SVGAGI. The ends were cut back, 7 bases at V and 3 bases at J, with 15 bases in the middle. The CDR3 has 14 amino acids. The CDR3 DNA follows: TGTGCCAGCAAACGGAGGGTCCAAGACACTGAAGCTTTCTTT. This sequence encodes CASKRRVQDTEAFF.

V is TRBV27 and J is TRBJ2-7, with 13 bases that match TRBD2. V was clipped by 6 bases and J by 3 bases; unmatched bases: 17. This CDR3 region has 19 residues. Looked up from germline, CDR1 is MNHEY and CDR2 is SMNVEV (reference sequence). Here the CDR3 reads CASSPDPGLAGPNIYEQYF. The CDR3 DNA reads as TGTGCCAGCAGCCCCGATCCGGGACTAGCGGGACCTAACATCTACGAGCAGTACTTC.

The chain uses TRBV5-1 and TRBJ2-3; 12 bases match TRBD2. The CDR3 extends over 19 amino acids. The trim removed 4 bases at V and 2 bases at J, leaving 14 bases unmatched. Germline V gene sequence: CDR1 SGHRS, CDR2 YFSETQ. The CDR3 protein is CASSLKPSGGAGFTDTQYF. The CDR3 DNA follows: TGCGCCAGCAGCCTAAAACCTAGCGGGGGGGCCGGGTTCACAGATACGCAGTATTTT.

V is TRBV28 and J is TRBJ2-7, with 8 bases identical to TRBD2. J lost 2 bases, V lost 8 bases, and 8 bases had no gene match. CDR3 length: 14 residues. Germline lookup yields CDR1 MDHEN and CDR2 SYDVKM. CDR3 protein: CASGRSGSPYEQYF. The DNA for the CDR3 is TGTGCCAGCGGCAGAAGCGGGAGCCCCTACGAGCAGTACTTC.

This chain uses TRBV6-5 with TRBJ1-3; TRBD1 aligns across 7 bases. V shed 5 bases, J shed 7 bases, and the junction held 11 bases outside the gene matches. The CDR3 is 15 amino acids. Per the germline V gene, CDR1 is MNHEY and CDR2 is SVGAGI. The CDR3 region has the DNA TGTGCCAGCAGTCCCGGGACAGTCAAGGGGAACACCATATATTTT. It specifies CASSPGTVKGNTIYF.

Comments on this clone: The sample has other DNA sequences that encode this CDR3 too. This chain connects TRBV7-8 to TRBJ2-5; 11 bases match TRBD2. V lost 5 bases and J lost 4; bases outside the gene matches: 12. Per the germline V gene, CDR1 is SGHVS and CDR2 is FQNEAQ. The CDR3 contains 17 residues. In nucleotides, the CDR3 is TGTGCCAGCAGCCTTCACAGGGGGCTAGCGGGGGGAGAGACCCAGTACTTC. It encodes CASSLHRGLAGGETQYF. Variable domain in full (rest from reference TRBV7-8 and TRBJ2-5): GAGVSQSPRYKVAKRGQDVALRCDPISGHVSLFWYQQALGQGPEFLTYFQNEAQLDKSGLPSDRFFAERPEGSVSTLKIQRTQQEDSAVYLCASSLHRGLAGGETQYFGPGTRLLVL.

This clone was seen only a few times. The gene calls are TRBV5-1 and TRBJ2-1; TRBD1 aligns across 11 bases. Unmatched junction bases numbered 8, after V lost 7 bases and J lost 8 bases. This CDR3 has 14 amino acids. Germline CDR1 SGHRS, CDR2 YFSETQ. The CDR3 here is CASGRTGGGDEQFF. For the CDR3, the DNA is TGCGCCAGCGGCCGGACAGGGGGCGGGGATGAGCAGTTCTTC. Using reference TRBV5-1 and TRBJ2-1 for the parts outside the CDR3, the full variable domain is KAGVTQTPRYLIKTRGQQVTLSCSPISGHRSVSWYQQTPGQGLQFLFEYFSETQRNKGNFPGRFSGRQFSNSRSEMNVSTLELGDSALYLCASGRTGGGDEQFFGPGTRLTVL.

The V call is TRBV18, the J call TRBJ1-2; no definite D call. The CDR3 sequence is 12 residues long. CDR1 is KGHSH and CDR2 is LQKENI in the germline V gene. V lost 0 bases, J lost 5 bases, and 4 bases lay in between. The CDR3 region is CASSPPSYGYTF. As DNA, the CDR3 is TGTGCCAGCTCACCACCTTCGTATGGCTACACCTTC.

V usage is TRBV19 and J usage is TRBJ2-3; possibly TRBD1 for D (5 bases). The V gene's germline CDR1 is LNHDA and CDR2 SQIVND (reference sequence). The CDR3 is 14 amino acids. V gave up 0 bases and J gave up 4 bases, with 8 bases separating them. For the CDR3, the DNA is TGTGCCAGTAGTATAGATTGGGGCCCAGATACGCAGTATTTT. Its protein is CASSIDWGPDTQYF.

The CDR3 loop is CASSPVGLAGETQYF. The DNA for the CDR3 is TGTGCCAGCTCACCCGTGGGACTAGCGGGAGAGACCCAGTACTTC. The chain is built from TRBV18 and TRBJ2-5, with 12 bases fitting TRBD2. J was trimmed by 4 bases and V by 3 bases; bases with no gene match: 3. The V gene's germline CDR1 is KGHSH and CDR2 LQKENI. The CDR3 consists of 15 residues.

The chain employs TRBV29-1 and TRBJ1-1; TRBD1 is a possible D gene (5 bases). CDR1 and CDR2 from the germline V gene are SQVTM and ANQGSEA. V lost 5 bases and J 5 bases, leaving 15 bases between the germline ends. The CDR3 runs 13 residues. The CDR3 protein is CSVLVTGGTEAFF. The CDR3 nucleotides read TGCAGCGTTCTGGTAACCGGGGGAACTGAAGCTTTCTTT.

V and J are TRBV11-2 and TRBJ2-7; 10 bases are shared with TRBD1. Germline V gene data show CDR1 as SGHAT and CDR2 as FQNNGV. The CDR3 extends over 15 amino acids. The V segment lost 3 bases and the J segment 9 bases; nucleotides outside the gene matches: 11. The CDR3: CASSFPGTGVIGQYF. In DNA, the CDR3 is TGTGCCAGCAGCTTTCCCGGGACAGGGGTTATAGGGCAGTACTTC.